These 2 T cell receptor beta chains were all obtained from the same sample, sequenced in a study of blood T cell repertoires in COVID-19. Generated by immunoSEQ multiplex PCR, the TCRdb table keeps only in-frame clones and is missing some. The sample has some 200,000 clones; 90% to 95% are singletons. The specimen sequenced was peripheral blood. All receptors come from a young man with COVID-19, enrolled during active disease.

The rearrangement links TRBV4-1 to TRBJ2-7; 8 bases are a match to TRBD1. Germline CDR1 is MGHRA and CDR2 is YSYEKL. The length of the CDR3 is 16 residues. The V segment lost 0 bases and the J segment 4 bases; nucleotides outside the gene matches: 8. CDR3 sequence reads: CASSQDGTGEIYEQYF. The CDR3 nucleotides are TGCGCCAGCAGCCAAGATGGGACAGGTGAAATATACGAGCAGTACTTC.

The chain couples TRBV28 to TRBJ2-5; D is unclear. The germline V and J ends were trimmed by 5 bases and 3 bases, with 10 bases remaining between them. CDR1 MDHEN and CDR2 SYDVKM come from the germline V gene. This CDR3 contains 13 residues. CDR3 DNA sequence: TGTGCCAGCAGTCAACCGACAAAAGAGACCCAGTACTTC. Amino acid sequence: CASSQPTKETQYF.